This TCR beta chain was sequenced during a study of vaccination effects on CD4 cells after COVID-19. In the study overall: Ahead of sequencing, the ViraFEST assay grew antigen-specific CD4+ T cells using viral peptide pools. Study-wide results and limits: Predominantly, the post-vaccine spike-reactive clones of convalescents comprised new vaccine-induced clones. The study dataset contains few convalescent patients and includes no early post-infection timepoints.

Researchers isolated CD4+ T cells once roughly nine days of culture had elapsed. PCR confirmed that the person was infected with SARS-CoV-2 between March and December 2020. Each person got two doses of an mRNA SARS-CoV-2 vaccine, BNT162b2 or mRNA-1273. IL-2 medium supplanted half the medium on days 3 and 7. The CDR3 length is 15 residues. Assay used: immunoSEQ multiplex PCR; TCRdb lists only in-frame clones, some missing. The sample gives over 35,000 clones, approximately 82% of which show up once; 3% to 4.5% is in the top ten. As to this clone: The target antigen is unknown.

This TCR came from a human donor who had a prior SARS-CoV-2 infection. The input for sequencing was CD4+ T cells from PBMCs cultured without peptide, taken after COVID-19 vaccination. This chain links TRBV21-1 with TRBJ2-3; TRBD1, the table's D call, lacks a check against the DNA. TRBV21-1 is deemed a pseudogene. CDR3 amino acids: CASSKRQGGPDTQYF. The CDR3 DNA sequence: TGTGCCAGCAGCAAACGACAGGGTGGACCAGATACGCAGTATTTT.